One and the same sample provided the 10 T cell receptor beta chains below, sequenced in a study of vaccination effects on CD4 cells after COVID-19. Assay used: immunoSEQ multiplex PCR; TCRdb lists only in-frame clones, some missing. The sample consists of around 66,000 clones, 75% of them appearing once. These receptors' targets are unknown. Sequencing in the ViraFEST assay came after antigen-specific CD4+ T cells had been expanded with viral peptide pools, which were used to stimulate PBMC. CD4+ T cell isolation took place after about 11 days of culture. The healthy vaccine recipients, who had no prior SARS-CoV-2 infection, showed negative nucleocapsid antibodies. The specimen was CD4+ T cells from PBMCs cultured with HCoV-OC43 spike peptides, collected before COVID-19 vaccination. Subset given: HCoV-OC43 spike overlapping peptide pool stimulation. Every receptor here comes from a human donor who received a COVID-19 vaccine.

The V and J genes are TRBV19 and TRBJ2-2, with D possibly matching TRBD1 (8 bases). V was clipped by 4 bases and J by 3 bases, with 18 bases between them. This CDR3 is built from 17 residues. Germline values: CDR1 LNHDA, CDR2 SQIVND (reference sequence). The CDR3 DNA reads as TGTGCCAGTAGTACCCTCGTACAGGGGGGGGACACCGGGGAGCTGTTTTTT. Translating gives CASSTLVQGGDTGELFF.

The rearrangement uses TRBV6-4 and TRBJ1-6, with 8 positions matching TRBD1. The CDR3 has 13 amino acids. Germline V gives CDR1 MRHNA, CDR2 SNTAGT. V lost 6 bases, J lost 10 bases, and 5 bases stayed unmatched. The CDR3 reads CASSATGVSPLHF. Written as DNA, the CDR3 is TGTGCCAGCAGCGCGACAGGGGTCTCACCCCTCCACTTT.

The chain joins TRBV21-1 to TRBJ2-7; the D call TRBD2 from the table was never checked on the DNA. TRBV21-1 constitutes a pseudogene. This CDR3 spans 20 amino acids. As DNA, the CDR3 is TGTGCCAGCAGCATTCGTTCCCAGCGGGGACTCTATATCAGGACCTACGAGCAGTACGTC. The encoded protein is CASSIRSQRGLYIRTYEQYV.

The V call is TRBV18, the J call TRBJ1-2; 12 bases are a match to TRBD1. Trimming cost V 0 bases and J 8 bases; bases outside gene matches: 4. Germline V gives CDR1 KGHSH, CDR2 LQKENI. The CDR3 extends over 15 amino acids. CDR3 sequence (DNA): TGTGCCAGCTCACCACCGGGACAGGGGGCTCACGGCTACACCTTC. Its translation: CASSPPGQGAHGYTF.

This clone was counted a few times. This chain joins TRBV2 and TRBJ1-5; maybe TRBD1 (6 bases). CDR1 SNHLY and CDR2 FYNNEI come from the germline V gene. Trimming left V 4 bases short and J 2 bases short, with 6 bases between. The CDR3 sequence is 13 residues long. This chain's CDR3 is CASSGQGNQPQHF. DNA for the CDR3: TGTGCCAGCAGTGGACAGGGCAATCAGCCCCAGCATTTT.

This clone turned up a few times. V and J are TRBV18 and TRBJ1-1, with 10 bases lining up with TRBD1. This CDR3 has 16 residues. Germline assignment: CDR1 KGHSH and CDR2 LQKENI. V was pared by 3 bases and J by 4 bases, with 8 bases of the junction left unmatched. The CDR3 here is CASSPNPGQGGTEAFF. The CDR3 region has the DNA TGTGCCAGCTCACCTAATCCCGGACAGGGGGGCACTGAAGCTTTCTTT. Filled out from reference TRBV18 and TRBJ1-1, the complete variable domain reads NAGVMQNPRHLVRRRGQEARLRCSPMKGHSHVYWYRQLPEEGLKFMVYLQKENIIDESGMPKERFSAEFPKEGPSILRIQQVVRGDSAAYFCASSPNPGQGGTEAFFGQGTRLTVV.

Regarding this clone: The DNA is omitted, as the CDR3 cannot be located on it reliably, and the CDR3 follows TCRdb's listing. The chain has TRBV12-1 and TRBJ2-6; the table gives TRBD1 as D, unverified against the DNA. TRBV12-1 is shown as a pseudogene. The CDR3 comprises 18 residues, both ends counted. CDR3 protein: CASSFVGQFGAGANVLTF.

The rearrangement joins TRBV12-5 to TRBJ2-2; 10 nucleotides match TRBD1. Germline V gene lookup returns CDR1 LGHNT and CDR2 FRNRAP. V shed 6 bases, J shed 4 bases, and the junction held 5 bases outside the gene matches. This CDR3 region has 15 residues. CDR3 in DNA: TGTGCTAGTGGCCGGGACAGGGGTATCACCGGGGAGCTGTTTTTT. Amino acids: CASGRDRGITGELFF.

The V call is TRBV19, the J call TRBJ2-4; tentatively, D is TRBD1 (6 bases). Looked up from germline, CDR1 is LNHDA and CDR2 is SQIVND (reference sequence). V was pared by 7 bases and J by 4 bases, with 8 bases between. This CDR3 region has 12 residues. The CDR3 spells CASTDRKNIQYF. As DNA, the CDR3 is TGTGCCAGTACGGACAGAAAAAACATTCAGTACTTC.

This clone was counted only a few times. This rearrangement joins TRBV6-4 to TRBJ1-1; no clear D. The CDR3 is 15 amino acids. The V and J ends lost 6 bases and 2 bases respectively, with 16 bases between them. The V gene's germline CDR1 is MRHNA and CDR2 SNTAGT. The CDR3 DNA is TGTGCCAGCAGCTCTCGAAAGGGATACAACACTGAAGCTTTCTTT. As protein: CASSSRKGYNTEAFF.